Presented here are 7 T cell receptor beta chains from one specimen sequenced in a study of long-term antiretroviral therapy in people with HIV. Samples were assayed with immunoSEQ v3.0 at survey level. Here immunoSEQ multiplex PCR was the method, and the copy in TCRdb shows in-frame clones only, minus some. Of around 20,000 clones listed, about 70% were seen once; the top ten hold more than 9%. The material was unsorted PBMCs, obtained 0.5 years before starting antiretroviral therapy. The receptors come from a man between 18 and 29 years old with HIV.

The chain uses TRBV19 and TRBJ1-6; 11 bases map to TRBD1. The CDR3 extends over 17 amino acids. Germline CDR1 reads LNHDA; CDR2 reads SQIVND (reference sequence). J gave up 4 bases and V 3 bases, and 5 bases lay outside the gene matches. CDR3 loop: CASSIRGTGGYNSPLHF. CDR3 sequence (DNA): TGTGCCAGTAGTATCCGGGGGACAGGGGGTTATAATTCACCCCTCCACTTT.

The chain links TRBV2 to TRBJ1-2; TRBD1 matches at 10 bases. V shed 4 bases and J 3 bases; nucleotides not matched to a gene: 8. CDR1 is SNHLY, CDR2 FYNNEI, per germline. The CDR3 spans 16 residues. This chain's CDR3 is CASSVPGTGDYYGYTF. CDR3 nucleotide sequence: TGTGCCAGCAGTGTACCCGGGACAGGGGATTACTATGGCTACACCTTC.

The genes are TRBV25-1 and TRBJ2-3; D possibly corresponds to TRBD2 (6 bases). V lost 3 bases and J 0 bases, leaving 13 bases between the germline ends. The length of the CDR3 is 16 residues. The germline V gene encodes CDR1 MGHDK and CDR2 SYGVNS. The CDR3 DNA is TGTGCCAGCAGTGAGGGACTCCTTTCTAGCACAGATACGCAGTATTTT. This encodes CASSEGLLSSTDTQYF.

This clone was counted once. The chain has TRBV4-1 and TRBJ1-1; maybe TRBD1 (6 bases). The germline V gene has CDR1 MGHRA and CDR2 YSYEKL. The CDR3 is 15 residues long. V was trimmed by 0 bases and J by 1 base, leaving 9 bases between them. The CDR3 loop is CASSQDGQKNTEAFF. The CDR3 region has the DNA TGCGCCAGCAGCCAAGATGGACAGAAGAACACTGAAGCTTTCTTT.

The chain couples TRBV7-7 to TRBJ2-5; 7 positions match TRBD1. This CDR3 has 12 residues. Germline lookup yields CDR1 SSHAT and CDR2 FNYEAQ (reference sequence). V lost 10 bases and J lost 4; bases outside the gene matches: 6. CDR3 nucleotides: TGTGCCACCGAAGGGGGCAGAGAGACCCAGTACTTC. It specifies CATEGGRETQYF.

The chain has TRBV4-1 and TRBJ1-1; 10 bases are shared with TRBD1. CDR1 and CDR2 from the germline V gene are MGHRA and YSYEKL. Trimming removed 6 bases from V and 2 bases from J; junction bases left unmatched: 12. The CDR3 loop spans 17 amino acids. DNA for the CDR3: TGCGCCAGCAGTCGTAAAGGGACAGGGGTTATTAACACTGAAGCTTTCTTT. Its translation is CASSRKGTGVINTEAFF.

The V gene is TRBV28, the J gene TRBJ2-1, with D tentatively TRBD1 or TRBD2 (5 bases each). Germline CDR1 MDHEN, CDR2 SYDVKM. The ends were cut back, 4 bases at V and 2 bases at J, with 18 bases in the middle. The CDR3 is 17 residues long. In DNA, the CDR3 is TGTGCCAGCAGTTACCCCGTTTGGGACCTTCCCTACAATGAGCAGTTCTTC. It translates to CASSYPVWDLPYNEQFF.